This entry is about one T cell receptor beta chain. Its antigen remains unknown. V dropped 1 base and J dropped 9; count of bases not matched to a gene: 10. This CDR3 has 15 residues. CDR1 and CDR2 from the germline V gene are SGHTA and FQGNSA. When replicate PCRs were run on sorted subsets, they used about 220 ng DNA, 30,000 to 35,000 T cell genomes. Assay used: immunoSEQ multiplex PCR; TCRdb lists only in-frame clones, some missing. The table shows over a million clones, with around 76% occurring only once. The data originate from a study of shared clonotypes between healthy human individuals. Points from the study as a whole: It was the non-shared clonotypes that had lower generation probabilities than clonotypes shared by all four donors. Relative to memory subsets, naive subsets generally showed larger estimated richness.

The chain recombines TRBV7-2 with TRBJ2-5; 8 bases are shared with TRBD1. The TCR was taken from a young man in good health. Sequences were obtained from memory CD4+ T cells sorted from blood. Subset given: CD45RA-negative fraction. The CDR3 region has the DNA TGTGCCAGCAGCTTAGTTGCGGACAGGGAATCGGCCCAGTACTTC. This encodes CASSLVADRESAQYF.